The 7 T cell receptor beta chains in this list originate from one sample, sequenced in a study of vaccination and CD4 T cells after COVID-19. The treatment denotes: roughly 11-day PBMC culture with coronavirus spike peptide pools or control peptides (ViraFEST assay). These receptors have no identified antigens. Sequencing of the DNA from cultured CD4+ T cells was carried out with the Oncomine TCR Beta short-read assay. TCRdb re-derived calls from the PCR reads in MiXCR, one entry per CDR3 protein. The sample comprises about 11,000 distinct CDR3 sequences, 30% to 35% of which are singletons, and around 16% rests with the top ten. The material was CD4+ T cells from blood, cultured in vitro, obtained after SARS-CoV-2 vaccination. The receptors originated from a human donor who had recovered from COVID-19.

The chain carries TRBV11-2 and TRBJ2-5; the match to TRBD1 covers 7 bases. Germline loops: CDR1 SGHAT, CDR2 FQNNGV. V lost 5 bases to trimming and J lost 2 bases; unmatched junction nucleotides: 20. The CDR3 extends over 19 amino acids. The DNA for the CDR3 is TGTGCCAGCAGCCCTATCCTCAGGGAAGGGGGCACCTTACAAGAGACCCAGTACTTC. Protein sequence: CASSPILREGGTLQETQYF. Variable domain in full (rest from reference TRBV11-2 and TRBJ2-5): EAGVAQSPRYKIIEKRQSVAFWCNPISGHATLYWYQQILGQGPKLLIQFQNNGVVDDSQLPKDRFSAERLKGVDSTLKIQPAKLEDSAVYLCASSPILREGGTLQETQYFGPGTRLLVL.

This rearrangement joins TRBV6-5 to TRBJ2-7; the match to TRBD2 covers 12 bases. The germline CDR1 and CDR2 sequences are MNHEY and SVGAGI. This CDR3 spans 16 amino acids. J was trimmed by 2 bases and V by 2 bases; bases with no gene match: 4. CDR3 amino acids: CASSYATSGRAYEQYF. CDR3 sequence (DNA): TGTGCCAGCAGTTACGCGACTAGCGGGAGAGCCTACGAGCAGTACTTC.

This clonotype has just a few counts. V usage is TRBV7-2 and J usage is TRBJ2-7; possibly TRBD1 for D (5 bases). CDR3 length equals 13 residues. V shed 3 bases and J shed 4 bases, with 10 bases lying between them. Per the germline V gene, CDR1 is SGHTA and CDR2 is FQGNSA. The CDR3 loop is CASSFLGQYEQYF. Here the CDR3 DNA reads TGTGCCAGCAGCTTCCTGGGGCAATACGAGCAGTACTTC.

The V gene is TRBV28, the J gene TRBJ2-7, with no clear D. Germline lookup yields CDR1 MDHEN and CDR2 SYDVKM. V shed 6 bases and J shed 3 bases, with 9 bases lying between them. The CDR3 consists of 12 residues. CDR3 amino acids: CASRPSNYEQYF. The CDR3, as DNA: TGTGCCAGCAGACCCAGCAACTACGAGCAGTACTTC. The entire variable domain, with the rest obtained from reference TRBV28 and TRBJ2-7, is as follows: DVKVTQSSRYLVKRTGEKVFLECVQDMDHENMFWYRQDPGLGLRLIYFSYDVKMKEKGDIPEGYSVSREKKERFSLILESASTNQTSMYLCASRPSNYEQYFGPGTRLTVT.

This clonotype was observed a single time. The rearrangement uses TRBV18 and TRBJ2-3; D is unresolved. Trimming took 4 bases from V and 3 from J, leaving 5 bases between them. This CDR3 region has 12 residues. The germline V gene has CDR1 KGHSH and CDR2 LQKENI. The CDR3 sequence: CASSLDTDTQYF. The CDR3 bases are TGTGCCAGCTCACTGGATACAGATACGCAGTATTTT.

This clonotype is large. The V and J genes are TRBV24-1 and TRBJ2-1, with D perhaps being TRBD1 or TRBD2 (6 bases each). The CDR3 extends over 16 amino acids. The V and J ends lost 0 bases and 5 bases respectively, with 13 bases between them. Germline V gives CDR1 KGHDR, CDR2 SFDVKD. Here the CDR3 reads CATSDLGTGAHNEQFF. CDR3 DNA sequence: TGTGCCACCAGTGATTTGGGGACGGGGGCCCACAATGAGCAGTTCTTC.

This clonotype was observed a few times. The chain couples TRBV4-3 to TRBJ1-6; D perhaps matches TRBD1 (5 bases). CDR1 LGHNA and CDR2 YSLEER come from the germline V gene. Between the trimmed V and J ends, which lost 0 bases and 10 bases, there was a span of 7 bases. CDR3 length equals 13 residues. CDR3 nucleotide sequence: TGCGCCAGCAGCCAAGATAAGGGGTCACCCCTCCACTTT. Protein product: CASSQDKGSPLHF.